Below are 8 T cell receptor beta chains sequenced from a single sample in a study of CD8+CD57+ T cells in acquired aplastic anemia. Template material for TCR beta VDJ and CDR3 profiling consisted of genomic DNA. TCRdb processed the reads anew with MiXCR; each CDR3 protein has one entry. The data show under 350,000 distinct CDR3 sequences, 45% to 65% seen once. The sequenced patients had an expansion of CD8+CD57+ cells seen by flow cytometry. Sequencing used sorted CD4+, CD8+, or CD8+CD57+ T cells (not recorded which) from PBMCs. The receptors come from a human donor with aplastic anemia.

A few counts support this clonotype. The rearrangement joins TRBV20-1 to TRBJ1-2; the D gene is possibly TRBD1 (6 bases). In germline, CDR1 is DFQATT, CDR2 SNEGSKA (reference sequence). The V gene lost 6 bases and the J gene lost 1 base, with 12 bases spanning the gap. The CDR3 loop spans 13 amino acids. DNA for the CDR3: TGCAGTGCCCGCAGGGGTATTAACTATGGCTACACCTTC. As protein: CSARRGINYGYTF.

This clonotype was found many times. The chain has TRBV5-1 and TRBJ2-1, with D possibly being TRBD2 (5 bases). CDR1 is SGHRS and CDR2 is YFSETQ in the germline V gene. The CDR3 spans 15 residues. V lost 0 bases to trimming and J lost 0 bases, with 7 bases between them. The CDR3 is CASSLVGSSYNEQFF. CDR3 coding DNA: TGCGCCAGCAGCTTGGTAGGGAGCTCCTACAATGAGCAGTTCTTC.

At least ten counts were recorded for this clonotype. The CDR3 nucleotides are TGCGCCAGCAGCCCAAGGGGGGGTTTAGACTATGGCTACACCTTC. It is translated as CASSPRGGLDYGYTF. This chain joins TRBV4-1 and TRBJ1-2; maybe TRBD1 (6 bases). Germline CDR1 reads MGHRA; CDR2 reads YSYEKL. CDR3 length: 15 amino acids. V shed 4 bases and J shed 3 bases, with 15 bases lying between them.

Ten or more counts support this clonotype. The chain is built from TRBV5-1 and TRBJ2-3; a weak D match, TRBD2 (5 bases). Per germline, CDR1 SGHRS and CDR2 YFSETQ. V was shortened by 3 bases and J by 2 bases, with 13 bases between the two germline ends. The CDR3 is made up of 15 amino acids. The CDR3 DNA reads TGCGCCAGCAGCTCCGGACTGTCGTACACAGATACGCAGTATTTT. Translated, it gives CASSSGLSYTDTQYF.

This chain links TRBV15 with TRBJ2-5; a possible D gene is TRBD2 (5 bases). The CDR3 sequence is 15 residues long. V dropped 1 base and J dropped 4 bases, with 13 bases sitting between them. CDR1 is LNHNV, CDR2 YYDKDF, per germline (reference sequence). CDR3 sequence (DNA): TGTGCCACCAGCAGAGCGGGCGGGCATTCAGAGACCCAGTACTTC. Protein product: CATSRAGGHSETQYF.

The table lists this clonotype with many counts. CDR3 DNA sequence: TGCGCCAGCAGAGCAGGACAGGGGACAGATACGCAGTATTTT. This encodes CASRAGQGTDTQYF. The chain uses TRBV5-1 and TRBJ2-3; 9 nucleotides agree with TRBD1. This CDR3 is built from 14 residues. Germline V gene sequence: CDR1 SGHRS, CDR2 YFSETQ. V shed 5 bases and J 3 bases; nucleotides not matched to a gene: 4.

In its sample, this clonotype was seen many times. The rearrangement links TRBV6-1 to TRBJ2-7, with 9 bases that match TRBD1. The CDR3 runs to 14 residues. With V trimmed by 6 bases and J by 6 bases, 9 bases remained unmatched. Germline CDR1 reads MNHNS; CDR2 reads SASEGT. For the CDR3, the DNA is TGTGCCAGCAGCTTGGACAGGGGACTCGGCGAGCAGTACTTC. This sequence encodes CASSLDRGLGEQYF.

The table lists this clonotype with many counts. This CDR3 reads CASSLYNQETQYF. Here the CDR3 DNA reads TGTGCCAGCAGTTTATATAACCAAGAGACCCAGTACTTC. V is TRBV27 and J is TRBJ2-5, with D unclear. The CDR3 has 13 residues. Trimming removed 1 base at V and 0 bases at J, with 3 bases between. Germline V CDR1 and CDR2: MNHEY, SMNVEV (reference sequence).